These T cell receptor beta chains were read from a single sample in a study of T cell responses to AZD1222 COVID-19 vaccine. Produced via immunoSEQ multiplex PCR; TCRdb's table is partial and in-frame only. The table includes fewer than 150,000 clones, 86% detected once. Sequenced here: peripheral blood, sampled 28 days after the second AZD1222 dose. Source of these receptors: an adult who received the AZD1222 COVID-19 vaccine. The CDR3 runs from the conserved cysteine through the conserved F or W. The D gene is left open where the match is weak. Only part of the rows carry a size: once, few, many, or a class if the clone is expanded.

d_gene	v_gene	abundance	j_gene	CDR3nt	CDR3aa
.	TRBV25-1	.	TRBJ1-2	TGTGCCAGCAGTGAATTTGCTTCCTATGGCTACACCTTC	CASSEFASYGYTF
.	TRBV9	.	TRBJ1-5	TGTGCCAGCAGCGTAGGGGGTAGTAGCAATCAGCCCCAGCATTTT	CASSVGGSSNQPQHF
.	TRBV19	.	TRBJ1-4	TGTGCCAGTACCCCCCGGGGGCGCCTCCAGGAACTGTTTTTT	CASTPRGRLQELFF
.	TRBV27	.	TRBJ1-3	TGTGCCAGCAGGGTTTCCCAGGGTGGTGGAAACACCATATATTTT	CASRVSQGGGNTIYF
.	TRBV7-9	.	TRBJ2-3	TGTGCCAGCAGCTTGGGAACGGGGCTAGGCACAGATACGCAGTATTTT	CASSLGTGLGTDTQYF
TRBD2	TRBV7-8	many	TRBJ2-2	TGTGCCAGCAGCTCACGAGCGGGGTCGAACACCGGGGAGCTGTTTTTT	CASSSRAGSNTGELFF
TRBD2	TRBV11-2	.	TRBJ2-3	TGTGCCAGCAGCTACGGGCGGGGAGGGCCTAGCACAGATACGCAGTATTTT	CASSYGRGGPSTDTQYF
TRBD1	TRBV19	.	TRBJ1-1	TGTGCCAGTAGTATAGGGGGACAGGGGGCGATGAACACTGAAGCTTTCTTT	CASSIGGQGAMNTEAFF
.	TRBV7-3	.	TRBJ2-2	TGTGCCAGCAGCCCAACCCGGGATACCGGGGAGCTGTTTTTT	CASSPTRDTGELFF
.	TRBV7-8	.	TRBJ2-2	TGTGCCAGCAGCCGACTGAACACCGGGGAGCTGTTTTTT	CASSRLNTGELFF
.	TRBV5-1	once	TRBJ2-4	TGCGCCAGCAGCTTGAGTTTCAGGGTACAGTACTTC	CASSLSFRVQYF
TRBD2	TRBV11-3	once	TRBJ2-1	TGTGCCAGCAGCTTCCCCGGGAGGAGGGAGCAGTTCTTC	CASSFPGRREQFF
.	TRBV14	.	TRBJ2-6	TGTGCCAGCAGCCAAGGGAGTTCCGGGGCCAACGTCCTGACTTTC	CASSQGSSGANVLTF
TRBD1	TRBV29-1	.	TRBJ1-2	TGCAGCGTTGAAGATTTAAGGGGGCTCTATGGCTACACCTTC	CSVEDLRGLYGYTF
TRBD1	TRBV6-5	.	TRBJ1-1	TGTGCCAGCAGGTATGACAGGGCCACCACTGAAGCTTTCTTT	CASRYDRATTEAFF
.	TRBV7-2	.	TRBJ2-7	TGTGCCAGCAGCTTCCTGGTCTACGAGCAGTACTTC	CASSFLVYEQYF